The text below deals with one TCR beta chain. This receptor's antigen is unknown. No base-level quality is on record; no much larger clone is a single base apart. Trimmed from V: 0 bases; trimmed from J: 2 bases; junction bases lacking a gene match: 5. Per the germline V gene, ENHRY is the CDR1 and SYGVKD is the CDR2. From its cysteine to its phenylalanine, the CDR3 spans 18 amino acids. The CDR3 DNA has 54 bases and is translated from base 1. The receptor library was made with the immunoSEQ multiplex PCR assay. The multiplex PCR relied on a mix of 60 forward primers for TCR Vbeta segments and 13 reverse primers for TCR Jbeta segments. The CDR3 region of rearranged TCR beta genes was amplified from genomic DNA with a multiplex PCR assay. The amplified TCR beta libraries were sequenced on the Illumina HiSeq System as 87-base-pair reads. Per the original workflow: A later analysis counted tens of millions of unique TCR beta chains across the 550 to 750 repertoires, and some 11 million of these chains were shared by at least two donors. Raw reads were error-corrected and collapsed into unique sequences with a nearest-neighbor algorithm that merged closely related sequences to remove PCR and sequencing errors. Alignment of CDR3 sequences to IMGT reference sequences was used to assign V, D and J gene segments. For a sequence to be retained, at least a six-nucleotide match to both a V gene segment and a J gene segment was required. Rearrangements were called productive when the CDR3 lacked stop codons and stayed in frame with V and J; all others were non-productive. Following IMGT convention, CDR3 was defined as the stretch from the second conserved V-encoded cysteine to the conserved J-encoded phenylalanine. The earlier analysis of around 640 of the donors excluded sequences that lacked an unambiguous match to a single V gene segment. In an earlier analysis of roughly 500 of the donors, V segments were called functional above 56.7% productive rearrangements and were called segregating when the between-donor standard deviation exceeded 5%. To diagnose cytomegalovirus status from the catalog of TCR beta chain sequences, a statistical classification framework was built. In a later analysis, V and J genes were assigned by comparing TCR nucleotide sequences against IMGT/GENE-DB human TR gene sequences. The TCRdist pipeline was used in a later analysis to assign CDR3 sequences and most-parsimonious VDJ recombination scenarios. In a later analysis, each TCR beta chain was defined by its CDR3 amino acid sequence together with its V-gene family, and reads without a unique V-gene family were excluded. In a later analysis, approximately 640 highly shared, low-generation-probability nucleotide sequences were removed to address suspected cross-contamination and a sequencing artifact. For each public chain, a later analysis derived a clonal expansion index from normalized ranks of inferred template counts within each repertoire. In a later analysis, generation probabilities were computed using a VDJ recombination model fitted to out-of-frame rearrangements, and the results were checked against IGoR. In a later analysis, hypergeometric tests were used to score TCR-TCR, TCR-HLA and TCR-CMV co-occurrence, with a repertoire-size bias correction applied to TCR pairs. False discovery rates were estimated in a later analysis by permuting HLA or CMV assignments 20 times. In a later analysis, co-occurring TCRs were grouped using DBSCAN, and TCRdist sequence similarity was added for clustering within HLA-allele-positive subsets. Repertoires with fewer than 30,000 or more than 120,000 public chains, plus five repertoires with anomalous nucleotide sharing, were excluded from co-occurrence clustering. TCRdb stores this immuneACCESS table with in-frame sequences only. Part of the clones is absent; in the studies checked, under half of the shortfall reflects unresolved V genes, and no reason is known for the rest. D and trimming come from the DNA, and the V and J calls and clone size come from that table. Counted in this sample were tens of thousands of clones; 70% to 90% of them appeared once. The ten largest clones add up to roughly 2.9% of the sample.

The entry originates in a study of cytomegalovirus exposure and HLA in healthy donors listed by TCRdb under 2017. Some background on the complete study: An earlier analysis of a few hundred of the donors reported about 280 Gb of sequence data and 95 million to 120 million unique TCR beta sequences obtained from around 170 million T cells. Roughly 300 gigabases of sequencing data and around 90 million unique TCR sequences made up an early release that covered about 640 HLA-typed donors. Among the roughly 400 genotyped donors, around 81% belonged to the genetic ancestry cluster associated with self-reported Caucasian donors. The study aimed to test whether cataloging public T cell receptors could reveal signatures of past pathogen exposure. Using immunosequencing, the study profiled T cell repertoires from fewer than 850 subjects and related those repertoires to cytomegalovirus serostatus. A separate validation cohort of about 110 different subjects was used in addition to the approximately 610-subject first cohort. High-throughput TCR immunosequencing, statistical association of individual TCRs with disease status, and machine learning were combined to predict cytomegalovirus infection status. A later analysis re-examined previously published TCR beta repertoires from about 700 donors and added high-resolution HLA genotyping to investigate patterns of TCR occurrence. The later analysis used no new phenotypic data to find candidate immune exposures, relying instead on TCR beta sequences and their occurrence across donors. To decide whether each TCR beta V gene segment behaved as functional or pseudogenic, an earlier analysis of fewer than 750 of the donors relied on high-throughput TCR beta sequencing. Alongside the repertoire data, information on donor age, sex, ethnicity and CMV serostatus was compiled. A later genetic analysis used genome-wide SNP genotypes for about 60% of the roughly 700 donors, treating that subset as a discovery cohort. All discovery cohort repertoires had been generated using a single sequencing platform. Both class I and class II loci were covered by HLA typing, at four-digit resolution. The number of donors typed differed by locus, with roughly 620-630 for A, B, C, DRB1 and DQB1, 522 for DQA1, about 610 for DPA1, and around 450 for DPB1. Roughly five DR-DQ haplotypes were handled as single units for association and clustering, since linkage in the cohort was strong. Among some 400 genotyped donors of the cohort, an average of around 250,000 unique TCR beta nucleotide sequences was sequenced per donor, of which roughly 17% were non-productive.

In total, approximately 690 healthy bone marrow donors made up the cohort. At the time of sampling, all cohort members were nominally healthy, though unrecorded immune exposures were likely present. The donor was CMV seronegative and was included in the group of 352 seronegative cohort members. A peripheral blood sample was provided by each donor, and peripheral blood mononuclear cells were used for TCR beta sequencing. The Qiagen DNeasy Blood Extraction Kit was used to extract genomic DNA from the blood cell samples. General study outcomes and caveats: Cytomegalovirus status was reported to be diagnosed by the classifier with high specificity and sensitivity in both the original and validation cohorts. While some public TCRs were present in many individuals, most TCR sequences turned up only very rarely across donors. A further reported finding was that TCR beta sequences accurately predicted the HLA-A and HLA-B alleles for most subjects in the first cohort. In this cohort, only TCR beta chains were sequenced, and detectable features were limited by the absence of alpha or paired-chain data. According to a later analysis, most CMV-associated TCR beta chains appeared to be HLA-restricted, and the HLA associations seemed to be driven largely by CMV exposure. In an earlier analysis of 450 to 750 of the donors, most TCR beta V segments appeared in productive rearrangements about 87% or about 30% of the time, broadly matching IMGT annotations. In vitro tests confirmed that a few of the cytomegalovirus-associated TCR beta chains recognize cytomegalovirus antigens. Presence/absence analyses assumed roughly uniform sequencing depth across donors, an assumption that may not hold. Roughly 15 rarely observed V segments, including chromosome 9 orphons, were excluded from the earlier analysis of some 590 of the donors because counts were too low. Some IMGT-functional V segments, including TRBV6-2 and TRBV6-3, could not be distinguished by the 87-base-pair reads and were therefore excluded. A total of fewer than 200 TCR beta chains were listed by the study as associated with cytomegalovirus. In a later genetic analysis, a missense DCLRE1C variant was associated with V-gene and J-gene trimming of TCR beta chains, and the association was replicated in an independent cohort. Because some donors lacked HLA typing at each locus, the association tests relied only on the typed subset. According to a later analysis, TCR association rates differed among HLA loci, with DRB1 alleles showing the most associated TCRs and HLA-C alleles showing the fewest. Assigning TCR associations to individual alleles was difficult when HLA alleles, especially DR and DQ, strongly co-occurred. Compared with equally common non-associated chains, HLA-associated TCR beta chains in a later analysis were more clonally expanded and had lower generation probabilities. Linkage disequilibrium might explain the correlated functional status among segregating V segments, but an unknown experimental factor could not be excluded. The authors suggested that the approach could potentially be generalized to other disease states and immunological phenotypes. Immune exposure information for the cohort was limited to CMV serostatus. A group of highly shared sequence variants was considered likely to be a technical artifact of the sequencing pipeline. A later analysis associated approximately 17,000 TCR beta sequences with specific HLA alleles at a false discovery rate of 0.05. According to a later genetic analysis, donors in an Asian-associated ancestry cluster had fewer N-insertions in productive TCRs than the approximately 610-donor mean. Several of the top co-occurrence clusters appeared to be linked to parvovirus B19, influenza, CMV and Epstein-Barr virus, according to a later analysis.

Specimen: PBMCs. The V gene is TRBV10-3 and the J gene is TRBJ2-5; the central 14 bases match TRBD2. The receptor was isolated from a young woman in good health and CMV-seronegative. The DNA reads TGTGCCATCAGTGAGTCGGCTAGGACTAGCGGGGGGCAAGAGACCCAGTACTTC. Protein translation: CAISESARTSGGQETQYF.